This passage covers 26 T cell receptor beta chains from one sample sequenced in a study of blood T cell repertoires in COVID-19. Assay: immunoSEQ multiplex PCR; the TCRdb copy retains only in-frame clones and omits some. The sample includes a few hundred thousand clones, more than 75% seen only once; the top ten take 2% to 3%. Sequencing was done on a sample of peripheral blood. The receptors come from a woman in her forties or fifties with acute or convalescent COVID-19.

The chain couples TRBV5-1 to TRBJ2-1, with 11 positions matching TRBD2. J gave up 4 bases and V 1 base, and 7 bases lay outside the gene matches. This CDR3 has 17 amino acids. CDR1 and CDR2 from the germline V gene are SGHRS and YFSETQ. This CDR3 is CASSLSTSGSFYNEQFF. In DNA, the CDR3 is TGCGCCAGCAGCTTGAGTACTAGCGGGAGTTTTTACAATGAGCAGTTCTTC.

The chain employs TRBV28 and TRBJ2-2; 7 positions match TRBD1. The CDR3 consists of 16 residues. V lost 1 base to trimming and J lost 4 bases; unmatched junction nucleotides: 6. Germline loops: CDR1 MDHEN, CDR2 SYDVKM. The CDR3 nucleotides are TGTGCCAGCAGTTTATCGGCAGGGGGTTCCACCGGGGAGCTGTTTTTT. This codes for CASSLSAGGSTGELFF.

Here the CDR3 reads CASSAQGAGNTIYF. The CDR3 coding sequence is TGTGCCAGCAGTGCACAGGGAGCTGGAAACACCATATATTTT. V gene TRBV2 combines with J gene TRBJ1-3; D might be TRBD1 (6 bases). Germline V gives CDR1 SNHLY, CDR2 FYNNEI. The CDR3 is made up of 14 amino acids. V gave up 4 bases and J gave up 2 bases, with 9 bases separating them.

CDR3 bases: TGTGCCAGCAGCCCAAGCTGGACTAGCGGATACAATGAGCAGTTCTTC. Residues: CASSPSWTSGYNEQFF. The V gene is TRBV7-3, the J gene TRBJ2-1; TRBD2 agrees at 10 bases. Germline values: CDR1 SGHTA, CDR2 FQGTGA. The CDR3 sequence is 16 residues long. V was pared by 5 bases and J by 4 bases, with 8 bases of the junction left unmatched.

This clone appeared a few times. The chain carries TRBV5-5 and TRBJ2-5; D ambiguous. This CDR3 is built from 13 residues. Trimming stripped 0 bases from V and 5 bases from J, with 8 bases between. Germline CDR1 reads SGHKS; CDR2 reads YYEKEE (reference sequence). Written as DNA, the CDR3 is TGTGCCAGCAGCTTGGCCAACGGGGAGACCCAGTACTTC. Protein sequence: CASSLANGETQYF.

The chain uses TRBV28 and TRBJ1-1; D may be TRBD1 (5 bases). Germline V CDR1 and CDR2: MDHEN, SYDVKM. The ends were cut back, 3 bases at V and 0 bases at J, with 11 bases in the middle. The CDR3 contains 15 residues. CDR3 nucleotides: TGTGCCAGCAGTTTCCTACAGACAGTGAACACTGAAGCTTTCTTT. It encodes CASSFLQTVNTEAFF.

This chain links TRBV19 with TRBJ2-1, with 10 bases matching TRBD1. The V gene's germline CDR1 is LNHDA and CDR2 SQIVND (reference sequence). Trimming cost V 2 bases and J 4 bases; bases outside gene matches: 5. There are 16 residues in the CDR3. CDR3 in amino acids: CASSIPRTGGYNEQFF. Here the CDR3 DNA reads TGTGCCAGTAGTATACCCCGGACAGGGGGTTACAATGAGCAGTTCTTC.

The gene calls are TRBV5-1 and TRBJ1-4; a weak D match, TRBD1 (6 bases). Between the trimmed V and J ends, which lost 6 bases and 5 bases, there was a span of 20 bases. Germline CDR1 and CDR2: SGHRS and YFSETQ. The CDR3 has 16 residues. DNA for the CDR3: TGCGCCAGCACCGGACAGACGCAAGGGGAAAATGAAAAACTGTTTTTT. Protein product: CASTGQTQGENEKLFF.

CDR3 in amino acids: CASRSTRTSYEQYF. The DNA of the CDR3 is TGTGCCAGCAGGAGTACTAGAACTTCCTACGAGCAGTACTTC. The chain recombines TRBV6-5 with TRBJ2-7, with a weak D call TRBD2 (5 bases). V dropped 6 bases and J dropped 1 base, with 13 bases sitting between them. Germline CDR1 reads MNHEY; CDR2 reads SVGAGI. CDR3 length equals 14 residues.

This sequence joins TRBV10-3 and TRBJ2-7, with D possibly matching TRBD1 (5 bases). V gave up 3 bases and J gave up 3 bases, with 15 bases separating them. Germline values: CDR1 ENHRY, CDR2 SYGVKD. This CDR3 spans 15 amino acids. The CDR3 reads CAISDPNTGYYEQYF. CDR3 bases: TGTGCCATCAGTGATCCCAATACAGGATACTACGAGCAGTACTTC.

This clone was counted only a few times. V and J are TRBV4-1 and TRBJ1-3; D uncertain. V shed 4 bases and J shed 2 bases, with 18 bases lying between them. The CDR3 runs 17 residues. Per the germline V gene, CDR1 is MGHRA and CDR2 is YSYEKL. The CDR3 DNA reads TGCGCCAGCAGCCGCCAAGGACTTTCCCTCACTGGAAACACCATATATTTT. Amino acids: CASSRQGLSLTGNTIYF.

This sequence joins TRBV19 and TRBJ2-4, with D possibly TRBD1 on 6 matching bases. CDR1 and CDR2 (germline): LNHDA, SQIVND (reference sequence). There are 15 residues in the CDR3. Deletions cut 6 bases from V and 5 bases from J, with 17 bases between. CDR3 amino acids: CASRHRPDRENIQYF. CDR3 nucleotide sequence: TGTGCCAGTAGACATAGGCCGGACAGAGAAAACATTCAGTACTTC.

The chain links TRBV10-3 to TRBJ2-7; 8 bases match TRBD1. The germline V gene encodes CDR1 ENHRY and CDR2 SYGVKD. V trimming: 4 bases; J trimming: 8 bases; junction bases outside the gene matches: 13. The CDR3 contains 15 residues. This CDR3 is CAISGTGKSRTKQYF. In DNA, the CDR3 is TGTGCCATCAGTGGGACAGGGAAGAGCCGGACGAAGCAGTACTTC.

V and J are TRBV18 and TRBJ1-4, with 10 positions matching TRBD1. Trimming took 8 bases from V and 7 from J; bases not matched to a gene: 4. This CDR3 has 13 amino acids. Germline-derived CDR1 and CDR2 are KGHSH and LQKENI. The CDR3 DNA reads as TGTGCCAGCCAGGGACAGGGGTTTGAAAAACTGTTTTTT. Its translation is CASQGQGFEKLFF.

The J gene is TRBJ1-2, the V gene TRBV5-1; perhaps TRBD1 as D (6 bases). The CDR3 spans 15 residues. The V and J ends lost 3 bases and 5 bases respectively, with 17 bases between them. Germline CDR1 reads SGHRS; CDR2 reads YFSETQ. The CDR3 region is CASSSNKDRYYGYTF. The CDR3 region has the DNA TGCGCCAGCAGCTCCAATAAAGACAGGTATTATGGCTACACCTTC.

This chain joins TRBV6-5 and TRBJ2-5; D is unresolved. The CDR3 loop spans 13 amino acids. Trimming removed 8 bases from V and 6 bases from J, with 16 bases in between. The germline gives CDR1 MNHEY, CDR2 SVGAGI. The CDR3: CASWLLGSKTQYF. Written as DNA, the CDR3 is TGTGCCAGCTGGTTACTCGGTTCTAAGACCCAGTACTTC.

The CDR3 DNA reads as TGTGCCTGGAGTGTACTCGAGGGGGAGGGCACTGAAGCTTTCTTT. Encoded protein: CAWSVLEGEGTEAFF. The V call is TRBV30, the J call TRBJ1-1; a possible D gene is TRBD1 (6 bases). Trimming stripped 0 bases from V and 4 bases from J, with 15 bases between. CDR3 length equals 15 residues. Germline CDR1 reads GTSNPN; CDR2 reads SVGIG (reference sequence).

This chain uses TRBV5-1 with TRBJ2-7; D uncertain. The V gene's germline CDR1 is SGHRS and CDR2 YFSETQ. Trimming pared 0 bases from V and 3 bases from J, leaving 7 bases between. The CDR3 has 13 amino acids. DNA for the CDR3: TGCGCCAGCAGCTTGGCGCCAGGCTACGAGCAGTACTTC. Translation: CASSLAPGYEQYF.

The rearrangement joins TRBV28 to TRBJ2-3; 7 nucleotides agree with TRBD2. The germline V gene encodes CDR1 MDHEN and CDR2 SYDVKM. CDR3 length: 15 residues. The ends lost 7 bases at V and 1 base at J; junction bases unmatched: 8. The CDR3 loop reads CASTLGLVGTDTQYF. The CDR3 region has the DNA TGTGCCAGCACCCTTGGACTAGTCGGCACAGATACGCAGTATTTT.

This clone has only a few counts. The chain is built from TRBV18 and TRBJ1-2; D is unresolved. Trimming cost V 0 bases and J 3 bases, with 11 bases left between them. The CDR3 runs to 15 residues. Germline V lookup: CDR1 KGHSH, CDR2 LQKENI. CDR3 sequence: CASSPPRSVDYGYTF. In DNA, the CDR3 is TGTGCCAGCTCACCACCGCGGTCAGTGGACTATGGCTACACCTTC.

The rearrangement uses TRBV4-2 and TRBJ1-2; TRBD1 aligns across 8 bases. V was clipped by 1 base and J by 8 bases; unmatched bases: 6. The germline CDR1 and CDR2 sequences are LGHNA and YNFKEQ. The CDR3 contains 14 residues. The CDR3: CASSQVGQGGGYTF. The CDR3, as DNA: TGTGCCAGCAGCCAAGTAGGACAGGGCGGCGGCTACACCTTC.

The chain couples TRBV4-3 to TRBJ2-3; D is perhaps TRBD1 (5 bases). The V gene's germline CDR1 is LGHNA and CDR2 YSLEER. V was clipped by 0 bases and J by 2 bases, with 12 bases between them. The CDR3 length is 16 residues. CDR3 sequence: CASSQDRGINTDTQYF. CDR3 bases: TGCGCCAGCAGCCAAGATAGGGGCATAAACACAGATACGCAGTATTTT.

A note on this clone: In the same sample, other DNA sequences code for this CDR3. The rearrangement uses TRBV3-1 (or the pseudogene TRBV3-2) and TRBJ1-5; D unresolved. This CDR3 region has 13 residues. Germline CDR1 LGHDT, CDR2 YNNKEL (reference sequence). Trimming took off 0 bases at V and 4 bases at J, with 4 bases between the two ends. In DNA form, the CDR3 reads TGTGCCAGCAGCCAAGATCTGAATCAGCCCCAGCATTTT. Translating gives CASSQDLNQPQHF.

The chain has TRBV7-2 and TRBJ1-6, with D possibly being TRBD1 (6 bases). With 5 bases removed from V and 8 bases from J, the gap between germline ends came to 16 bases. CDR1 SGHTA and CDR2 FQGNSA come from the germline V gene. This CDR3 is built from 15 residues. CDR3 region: CASSLRTGRDSPLHF. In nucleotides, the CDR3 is TGTGCCAGCAGCCTTCGAACAGGGAGGGATTCACCCCTCCACTTT.

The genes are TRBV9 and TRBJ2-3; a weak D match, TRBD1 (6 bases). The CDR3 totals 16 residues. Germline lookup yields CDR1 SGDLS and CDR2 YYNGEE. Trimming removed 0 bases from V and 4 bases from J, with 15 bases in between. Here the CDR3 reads CASSVVGAPGPDTQYF. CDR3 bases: TGTGCCAGCAGCGTAGTGGGGGCCCCGGGCCCAGATACGCAGTATTTT. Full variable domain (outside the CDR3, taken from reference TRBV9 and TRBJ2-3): DSGVTQTPKHLITATGQRVTLRCSPRSGDLSVYWYQQSLDQGLQFLIQYYNGEERAKGNILERFSAQQFPDLHSELNLSSLELGDSALYFCASSVVGAPGPDTQYFGPGTRLTVL.

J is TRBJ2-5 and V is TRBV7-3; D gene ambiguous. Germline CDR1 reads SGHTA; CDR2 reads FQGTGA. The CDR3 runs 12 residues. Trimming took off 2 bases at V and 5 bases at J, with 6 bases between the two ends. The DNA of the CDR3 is TGTGCCAGCAGCTTAGTTCGGGAGACCCAGTACTTC. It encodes CASSLVRETQYF.